The 15 T cell receptor beta chains reported below all come from one sample, sequenced in a study of T cell repertoires in cytomegalovirus infection. TCRdb itself ran the reads through MiXCR, one entry per CDR3 protein. The sample carries about 740,000 distinct CDR3 sequences, 35% recorded once. The sequencing sample was made of PBMCs. These receptors were taken from a human donor in good health (CMV status not recorded). Some clones in this sample may be carry-over from other donors' samples.

There are many counts of this clonotype. The J gene is TRBJ2-1, the V gene TRBV12-3 or TRBV12-4; 11 bases agree with TRBD2. Trimming took 1 base from V and 4 from J; bases not matched to a gene: 3. The CDR3 is 16 residues long. CDR3 DNA sequence: TGTGCCAGCAGTTTAGTAGCGGGGGGGCATTACAATGAGCAGTTCTTC. It specifies CASSLVAGGHYNEQFF.

This clonotype was seen more than once but under ten times. The rearrangement joins TRBV7-2 to TRBJ2-1; a possible D gene is TRBD1 (5 bases). Between the trimmed V and J ends, which lost 0 bases and 10 bases, there was a span of 7 bases. Per germline, CDR1 SGHTA and CDR2 FQGNSA. This CDR3 has 12 residues. In DNA, the CDR3 is TGTGCCAGCAGCTTAGCATGGGGCGAGCAGTTCTTC. It translates to CASSLAWGEQFF.

In its sample, this clonotype was seen a few times. The chain carries TRBV6-1 and TRBJ2-1, with D perhaps matching TRBD2 (6 bases). The ends were cut back, 9 bases at V and 5 bases at J, with 23 bases in the middle. CDR1 and CDR2 from the germline V gene are MNHNS and SASEGT. The CDR3 loop spans 16 amino acids. This CDR3 is CASTSPGTPKHNEQFF. CDR3 sequence (DNA): TGTGCCAGTACTTCCCCCGGGACTCCTAAACACAATGAGCAGTTCTTC.

The chain links TRBV28 to TRBJ2-7; 10 bases fit TRBD2. Germline loops: CDR1 MDHEN, CDR2 SYDVKM. J gave up 2 bases and V 5 bases, and 3 bases lay outside the gene matches. The CDR3 is 14 amino acids. As DNA, the CDR3 is TGTGCCAGCAGTGGGAGCGGGGGGGCCTACGAGCAGTACTTC. Translation gives CASSGSGGAYEQYF.

This clonotype was seen a handful of times. This sequence joins TRBV7-2 and TRBJ2-3, with D unclear. Germline V gene sequence: CDR1 SGHTA, CDR2 FQGNSA. The CDR3 length is 14 residues. V shed 1 base and J shed 0 bases, with 5 bases lying between them. The DNA for the CDR3 is TGTGCCAGCAGCTTAGAGGTCAGCACAGATACGCAGTATTTT. Protein product: CASSLEVSTDTQYF.

The gene calls are TRBV7-8 and TRBJ2-5, with 10 bases identical to TRBD1. This CDR3 has 15 residues. Germline V CDR1 and CDR2: SGHVS, FQNEAQ. J gave up 5 bases and V 8 bases, and 11 bases lay outside the gene matches. The CDR3 coding sequence is TGTGCCAGCTTTTCCGGGACAGGGGAGCGTGAGACCCAGTACTTC. Its translation is CASFSGTGERETQYF.

This clonotype was picked up many times. This chain connects TRBV7-8 to TRBJ1-2; D is ambiguous. CDR1 SGHVS and CDR2 FQNEAQ come from the germline V gene. V gave up 4 bases and J gave up 2 bases, with 17 bases separating them. The CDR3 is 16 residues long. CDR3 DNA: TGTGCCAGCAGCTCACCAGGACTCCAGGAAAACTATGGCTACACCTTC. It codes for CASSSPGLQENYGYTF.

This clonotype was seen a few times. The J gene is TRBJ1-1, the V gene TRBV19; possibly TRBD1 for D (5 bases). Between the trimmed V and J ends, which lost 5 bases and 3 bases, there was a span of 16 bases. The CDR3 has 15 residues. Germline assignment: CDR1 LNHDA and CDR2 SQIVND (reference sequence). CDR3 protein: CASSSDGRGDTEAFF. The CDR3 DNA sequence: TGTGCCAGTAGTTCCGACGGAAGGGGTGACACTGAAGCTTTCTTT.

This chain connects TRBV7-8 to TRBJ2-3; 10 positions match TRBD2. This CDR3 is built from 15 residues. From germline, CDR1 is SGHVS and CDR2 FQNEAQ. The J segment lost 3 bases and the V segment lost 5 bases, leaving 5 bases of the junction unmatched. This CDR3 reads CASSIPSGRTDTQYF. DNA for the CDR3: TGTGCCAGCAGCATACCTAGCGGGAGAACAGATACGCAGTATTTT.

This clonotype was detected only a few times. The J gene is TRBJ2-1, the V gene TRBV12-3 or TRBV12-4, with 7 bases fitting TRBD2. The junction had 8 bases not matched to a gene; V was cut back by 1 base and J by 2 bases. This CDR3 has 17 amino acids. In DNA, the CDR3 is TGTGCCAGCAGTTTAGGGCCGGGGGGAAACCCCTACAATGAGCAGTTCTTC. It translates to CASSLGPGGNPYNEQFF.

The rearrangement links TRBV11-2 to TRBJ2-2; perhaps TRBD2 as D (6 bases). This CDR3 contains 16 residues. With 4 bases removed from V and 7 bases from J, the gap between germline ends came to 19 bases. The germline V gene encodes CDR1 SGHAT and CDR2 FQNNGV. The CDR3, as DNA: TGTGCCAGCAGCTGGGGACTCTCTAAGAGCGGCGGGGAGCTGTTTTTT. Translation gives CASSWGLSKSGGELFF.

The chain links TRBV6-1 to TRBJ2-3, with 10 bases that match TRBD2. Looked up from germline, CDR1 is MNHNS and CDR2 is SASEGT. V trimming: 6 bases; J trimming: 3 bases; junction bases outside the gene matches: 6. The CDR3 extends over 15 amino acids. CDR3 loop: CASRIQRGGTDTQYF. The CDR3 DNA is TGTGCCAGCAGGATTCAGCGGGGGGGGACAGATACGCAGTATTTT.

The J gene is TRBJ1-3, the V gene TRBV10-2, with TRBD1 matching over 8 bases. The CDR3 is made up of 16 amino acids. The germline V gene encodes CDR1 WSHSY and CDR2 SAAADI. Germline trimming cut 7 bases from V and 0 bases from J; bases unmatched to any gene: 8. CDR3 sequence (DNA): TGCGCCAGCAAAGACCAGGGGGCCGACTCTGGAAACACCATATATTTT. This sequence encodes CASKDQGADSGNTIYF.

At least ten counts were recorded for this clonotype. This sequence joins TRBV7-6 and TRBJ1-1, with TRBD1 matching over 9 bases. There are 16 residues in the CDR3. The junction had 20 bases not matched to a gene; V was cut back by 11 bases and J by 7 bases. The germline CDR1 and CDR2 sequences are SGHVS and FNYEAQ. CDR3 nucleotide sequence: TGTGCCTTCGTACCCTGGGGGGGACAGGGCCAGGGTGAAGCTTTCTTT. Protein product: CAFVPWGGQGQGEAFF. Together with reference TRBV7-6 and TRBJ1-1, the CDR3 gives the full variable domain: GAGVSQSPRYKVTKRGQDVALRCDPISGHVSLYWYRQALGQGPEFLTYFNYEAQQDKSGLPNDRFSAERPEGSISTLTIQRTEQRDSAMYRCAFVPWGGQGQGEAFFGQGTRLTVV.

The genes are TRBV27 and TRBJ1-5; 7 bases line up with TRBD1. V gave up 7 bases and J gave up 8 bases; unmatched junction bases: 5. Germline CDR1 and CDR2: MNHEY and SMNVEV (reference sequence). This CDR3 comprises 12 residues. The CDR3 sequence is CASKNRGKPQHF. CDR3 DNA: TGTGCCAGCAAAAACAGGGGAAAGCCCCAGCATTTT.